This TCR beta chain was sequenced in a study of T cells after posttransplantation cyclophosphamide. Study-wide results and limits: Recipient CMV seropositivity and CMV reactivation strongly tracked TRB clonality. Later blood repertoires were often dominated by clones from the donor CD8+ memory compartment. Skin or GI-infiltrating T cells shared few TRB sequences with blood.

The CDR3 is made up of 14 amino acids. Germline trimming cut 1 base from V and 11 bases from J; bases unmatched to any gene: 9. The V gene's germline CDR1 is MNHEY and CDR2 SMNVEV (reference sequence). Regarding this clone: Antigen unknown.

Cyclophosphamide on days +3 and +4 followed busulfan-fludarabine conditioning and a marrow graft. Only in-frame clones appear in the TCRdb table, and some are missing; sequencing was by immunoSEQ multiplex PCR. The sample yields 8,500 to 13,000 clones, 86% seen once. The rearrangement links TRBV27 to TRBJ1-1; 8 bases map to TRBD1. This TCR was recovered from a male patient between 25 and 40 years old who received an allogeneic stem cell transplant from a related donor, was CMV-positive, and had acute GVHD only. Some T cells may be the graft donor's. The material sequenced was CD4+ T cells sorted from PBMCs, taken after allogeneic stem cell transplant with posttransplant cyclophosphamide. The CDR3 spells CASSLYADRGSAFF. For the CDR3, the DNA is TGTGCCAGCAGTTTATACGCCGACAGGGGCTCGGCTTTCTTT.